This TCR beta chain was retrieved from a study of molecular identifiers for immune sequencing clone quantification (dated by TCRdb to the late 2010s). The study in broad terms: In a replicate experiment, RNA from roughly 20,000 or 100,000 naive CD8 T cells was split into five aliquots, four of which were sequenced. This methods study benchmarked molecular-identifier clustering-based TCR repertoire sequencing (MIDCIRS) and TCR RNA copy counting, using CD8 T cells to do so.

Naive CD8 T cells, defined as CD8+CD4-CCR7+CD45RA+, were FACS-sorted into RLT Plus buffer on a BD FACSAria II. For a sensitivity comparison, a portion of naive CD8 T cell RNA was divided equally between MIDCIRS and a Smart-seq2-style 5'RACE protocol. CD8 T cells were enriched with RosetteSep CD8+ T Cell Enrichment Cocktail and Ficoll-Paque, followed by ACK red cell lysis. General conclusions and limits of the study: Without barcode sub-clustering, chimeric consensus sequences inflated TCR diversity; chimeras reached as high as 47%. Identical TCR molecules sharing a barcode could cause highly expanded clone sizes to be underestimated. Modeling indicated 2.5 to 3 TCR RNA copies recovered per cell, compared with 7.5 to 10 by digital PCR, which implies a capture efficiency of approximately 31%. Spiked-in Jurkat TCR RNA equivalent to a single cell was reported to be detectable even among approximately 900,000 naive CD8 T cells. In CMV-specific effector cells, clones with more than 20 RNA copies contained over 99% of molecules, whereas in naive cells such clones contained under 1% of molecules.

Note on this clonotype: Its target antigen remains unknown. No qualities accompany the bases; no much larger clone lies one base away.

Library method: PCR. Sequenced on an Illumina MiSeq. Total RNA was purified with the Qiagen AllPrep DNA/RNA kit. Reads from multiple sequencing runs of the same library were pooled before analysis. Per the original workflow: Reads were retained only if their TCR constant sequence matched exactly, and those retained reads were trimmed to 150 nt and grouped according to their 12-nt molecular barcodes. Reads within each barcode group were sub-clustered using a 15% Levenshtein threshold, and quality-weighted consensus sequences were constructed for each RNA molecule. Non-functional sequences were removed, as were lower-count sequences one edit away from another. Based on a fit of two negative binomial distributions, barcode sub-clusters having less than 20% of the maximum read count were discarded. In-frame beta chains were kept once TCRdb had trimmed the public reads at Q25 with fastp and called clones with MiXCR. Entries are consolidated by CDR3 protein sequence, retaining the most common genes and DNA. The V and J calls and clone size come from TCRdb's table, not from the authors' own analysis. The sample has 30,000 to 45,000 distinct CDR3 sequences on record, around 18% of them singletons. The ten largest clones take up more than 6.5% of the sample.

Its CDR3 holds 16 amino acids, cysteine through phenylalanine. Solely the CDR3 DNA is kept, with 48 bases framed from the first base. V and J lose 0 bases and 6 bases, and a span of 16 bases separates them. CDR1 and CDR2 are drawn from the germline V gene: MNHEY, SVGAGI. The receptor chain draws on TRBV6-5 and TRBJ2-3, with TRBD2 as a weak D call on 6 bases. This sequence originates from a human donor in good health. Some libraries in this study had Jurkat cell RNA spiked in. Sequencing was performed on naive CD8+ T cells from blood, with Jurkat cell RNA spiked in. Reading the label with the study, this specimen's cell subset or site is: FACS-sorted CD8+CD4-CCR7+CD45RA+ naive T cells. This receptor carries the CDR3 CASSYSMRGFEDTQYF. In nucleotides, the sequence is TGTGCCAGCAGTTACTCGATGCGGGGCTTTGAGGATACGCAGTATTTT.